One sample yielded the 20 T cell receptor beta chains listed below, sequenced in a study of OX40 agonist ivuxolimab in advanced cancers. Profiled with immunoSEQ multiplex PCR; TCRdb holds only in-frame clones, not every one. The sample has 66,000 or so clones; about nine tenths are singletons. The sequences come from CD4+ or CD8+ T cells sorted from blood, collected in a trial of the OX40 agonist ivuxolimab. Receptors originate from an adult with an advanced solid tumor such as melanoma, head and neck, liver or kidney cancer.

A remark on this clone: Its ends do not fully match the called genes, so a read error is possible. The rearrangement joins TRBV7-3 to TRBJ2-1; no clear D gene. Looked up from germline, CDR1 is SGHTA and CDR2 is FQGTGA. The CDR3 covers 14 residues. CDR3 coding DNA: TGTGCCAGCAGCCCATCCCTCGTAAACACTCCTCAGCTCTTC. It is translated as CASSPSLVNTPQLF.

The chain carries TRBV5-1 and TRBJ1-6; 7 bases align to TRBD1. V was clipped by 4 bases and J by 7 bases; unmatched bases: 5. CDR3 length: 14 amino acids. CDR1 and CDR2 (germline): SGHRS, YFSETQ. CDR3 protein: CASSLGQENSPLHF. CDR3 coding DNA: TGCGCCAGCAGCCTAGGACAGGAGAATTCACCCCTCCACTTT.

This clone came up a few times. The chain links TRBV6-5 to TRBJ1-2; tentatively, D is TRBD1 (5 bases). Germline V lookup: CDR1 MNHEY, CDR2 SVGAGI. The CDR3 has 16 residues. V dropped 0 bases and J dropped 8 bases, with 19 bases sitting between them. The CDR3 spells CASSYSIYTGVGGYTF. The CDR3 nucleotides read TGTGCCAGCAGTTACTCGATTTACACGGGGGTGGGAGGCTACACCTTC.

V and J are TRBV7-8 and TRBJ1-5, with D unresolved. There are 15 residues in the CDR3. V lost 1 base, J lost 7 bases, and 14 bases lay in between. CDR1 is SGHVS and CDR2 is FQNEAQ in the germline V gene. The CDR3 DNA is TGTGCCAGCAGCTTAGGATCTACGGGGAGCCAGCCCCAGCATTTT. Translated, it gives CASSLGSTGSQPQHF. Supplemented by reference TRBV7-8 and TRBJ1-5, the full variable domain reads GAGVSQSPRYKVAKRGQDVALRCDPISGHVSLFWYQQALGQGPEFLTYFQNEAQLDKSGLPSDRFFAERPEGSVSTLKIQRTQQEDSAVYLCASSLGSTGSQPQHFGDGTRLSIL.

This rearrangement joins TRBV19 to TRBJ2-1; 10 positions agree with TRBD2. The CDR3 has 20 amino acids. CDR1 and CDR2 (germline): LNHDA, SQIVND (reference sequence). The J segment lost 2 bases and the V segment lost 1 base, leaving 14 bases of the junction unmatched. For the CDR3, the DNA is TGTGCCAGTAGTATAGTACCGGGAAGGCGGACTAGCGGAACCTACAATGAGCAGTTCTTC. Encoded protein: CASSIVPGRRTSGTYNEQFF.

V is TRBV14 and J is TRBJ1-1; maybe TRBD1 (5 bases). Per germline, CDR1 SGHDN and CDR2 FVKESK. The CDR3 spans 16 residues. V dropped 4 bases and J dropped 5 bases, with 20 bases sitting between them. CDR3 in amino acids: CASSRSRDPSGTEAFF. CDR3 bases: TGTGCCAGCAGCCGATCCCGGGACCCATCGGGGACTGAAGCTTTCTTT.

This chain uses TRBV5-1 with TRBJ2-3; TRBD2 aligns across 9 bases. Germline CDR1 SGHRS, CDR2 YFSETQ. The trim removed 7 bases at V and 3 bases at J, leaving 9 bases unmatched. This CDR3 contains 15 residues. CDR3 DNA sequence: TGCGCCAGCCGACGTGGCGGGGGGGCTACAGATACGCAGTATTTT. Translating gives CASRRGGGATDTQYF. Complete variable domain (other parts from reference TRBV5-1 and TRBJ2-3): KAGVTQTPRYLIKTRGQQVTLSCSPISGHRSVSWYQQTPGQGLQFLFEYFSETQRNKGNFPGRFSGRQFSNSRSEMNVSTLELGDSALYLCASRRGGGATDTQYFGPGTRLTVL.

The CDR3 loop is CAISEVTSYEQYF. The CDR3 bases are TGTGCCATCAGTGAAGTCACAAGCTACGAGCAGTACTTC. This rearrangement joins TRBV10-3 to TRBJ2-7; no definite D call. Germline CDR1 ENHRY, CDR2 SYGVKD. The length of the CDR3 is 13 residues. The V end lost 3 bases, the J end lost 3 bases, and 9 bases lay between the germline ends.

The chain couples TRBV27 to TRBJ1-1; 7 bases align to TRBD1. This CDR3 has 14 residues. V lost 3 bases, J lost 1 base, and 2 bases stayed unmatched. From germline, CDR1 is MNHEY and CDR2 SMNVEV (reference sequence). The CDR3 protein is CASSLGQKNTEAFF. CDR3 in DNA: TGTGCCAGCAGTTTGGGACAGAAGAACACTGAAGCTTTCTTT.

This clone was seen a handful of times. The CDR3 here is CAWSVGLRDGYTF. CDR3 DNA: TGTGCCTGGAGTGTCGGGCTGCGGGATGGCTACACCTTC. The chain has TRBV30 and TRBJ1-2; no reliable D call. This CDR3 has 13 residues. From germline, CDR1 is GTSNPN and CDR2 SVGIG (reference sequence). V lost 0 bases to trimming and J lost 6 bases, with 11 bases between them.

As concerns this clone: Mismatch with germline at one junction end may stem from a read error. V is TRBV5-6 and J is TRBJ2-3; unclear D gene. The CDR3 runs to 11 residues. Germline V CDR1 and CDR2: SGHDT, YYEEEE. The CDR3 DNA reads as TGTGCCAGCAGCTTGGGGCAAAAGCCGTTTTTT. Protein: CASSLGQKPFF.

This chain connects TRBV7-2 to TRBJ1-1; D may be TRBD1 (5 bases). The CDR3 extends over 13 amino acids. Trimming took off 5 bases at V and 6 bases at J, with 13 bases between the two ends. Germline V gene lookup returns CDR1 SGHTA and CDR2 FQGNSA. The CDR3 reads CASSPLGPAEAFF. Written as DNA, the CDR3 is TGTGCCAGCAGCCCGTTGGGGCCGGCTGAAGCTTTCTTT. Variable domain in full (rest from reference TRBV7-2 and TRBJ1-1): GAGVSQSPSNKVTEKGKDVELRCDPISGHTALYWYRQSLGQGLEFLIYFQGNSAPDKSGLPSDRFSAERTGGSVSTLTIQRTQQEDSAVYLCASSPLGPAEAFFGQGTRLTVV.

The chain employs TRBV28 and TRBJ2-1; 11 bases align to TRBD1. V was clipped by 7 bases and J by 7 bases; unmatched bases: 12. Germline CDR1 MDHEN, CDR2 SYDVKM. The CDR3 has 16 amino acids. The CDR3 nucleotides are TGTGCCAGCACCTCTGAATCCGGGACAGGGGGGAATGAGCAGTTCTTC. This codes for CASTSESGTGGNEQFF.

The gene calls are TRBV19 and TRBJ2-3; 7 positions agree with TRBD2. From germline, CDR1 is LNHDA and CDR2 SQIVND (reference sequence). The CDR3 totals 15 residues. The ends lost 5 bases at V and 6 bases at J; junction bases unmatched: 11. In DNA, the CDR3 is TGTGCCAGTAGTGGACTCAGGACTAGTACCGATACGCAGTATTTT. Protein: CASSGLRTSTDTQYF.

The chain is built from TRBV11-2 and TRBJ1-4; the D is unclear. Germline V gene lookup returns CDR1 SGHAT and CDR2 FQNNGV. This CDR3 has 16 residues. V was clipped by 4 bases and J by 8 bases, with 20 bases between them. The CDR3 sequence is CASSYNHWVLPEKLFF. DNA of the CDR3: TGTGCCAGCAGCTACAACCACTGGGTTCTTCCCGAAAAACTGTTTTTT.

V gene TRBV2 combines with J gene TRBJ2-1, with unresolved D. V shed 6 bases and J shed 10 bases, with 16 bases lying between them. The germline gives CDR1 SNHLY, CDR2 FYNNEI. This CDR3 spans 13 amino acids. The CDR3 spells CASSTVGLAEQFF. In nucleotides, the CDR3 is TGTGCCAGCAGCACCGTCGGCCTCGCGGAGCAGTTCTTC.

CDR3 amino acids: CASRRTSGSPYEQYF. CDR3 DNA sequence: TGTGCCAGCAGGAGGACTAGCGGGAGTCCCTACGAGCAGTACTTC. The chain links TRBV6-6 to TRBJ2-7; 13 positions match TRBD2. Germline V lookup: CDR1 MNHNY, CDR2 SVGAGI (reference sequence). V trimming: 6 bases; J trimming: 2 bases; junction bases outside the gene matches: 4. The CDR3 extends over 15 amino acids.

This chain connects TRBV5-1 to TRBJ2-1, with 8 bases that match TRBD1. CDR1 and CDR2 (germline): SGHRS, YFSETQ. V shed 0 bases and J 1 base; nucleotides not matched to a gene: 12. There are 19 residues in the CDR3. CDR3 sequence (DNA): TGCGCCAGCAGCTTGGTGGGTCAGGGGGCCCTTAAATCCTACAATGAGCAGTTCTTC. Its translation is CASSLVGQGALKSYNEQFF.

The chain recombines TRBV28 with TRBJ2-5; D ambiguous. Gene TRBJ2-7 matches the end of the DNA better, so the J call may be wrong. Germline V gene sequence: CDR1 MDHEN, CDR2 SYDVKM. This CDR3 has 13 residues. CDR3 DNA sequence: TGTGCCATACTTACAAATCAACCCGGCGAGCAGTACTTC. This translates into CAILTNQPGEQYF.

The chain combines TRBV10-1 with TRBJ2-1, with TRBD2 identical over 7 bases. The junction had 15 bases not matched to a gene; V was cut back by 6 bases and J by 7 bases. Germline lookup yields CDR1 WNHNN and CDR2 SYGVQD (reference sequence). The CDR3 sequence is 16 residues long. Written as DNA, the CDR3 is TGCGCCAGCAGCCAACGACTAGCAAACTTAAATAATGAGCAGTTCTTC. Protein product: CASSQRLANLNNEQFF.